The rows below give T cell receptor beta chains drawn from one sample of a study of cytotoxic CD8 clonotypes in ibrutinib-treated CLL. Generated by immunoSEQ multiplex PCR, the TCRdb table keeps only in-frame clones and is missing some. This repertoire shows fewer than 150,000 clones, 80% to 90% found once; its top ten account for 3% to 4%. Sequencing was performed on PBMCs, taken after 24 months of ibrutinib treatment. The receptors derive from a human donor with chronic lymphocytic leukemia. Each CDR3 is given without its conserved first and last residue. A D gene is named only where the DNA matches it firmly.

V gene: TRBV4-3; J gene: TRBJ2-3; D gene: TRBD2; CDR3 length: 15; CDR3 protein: ASSQDPSGGARDTQY
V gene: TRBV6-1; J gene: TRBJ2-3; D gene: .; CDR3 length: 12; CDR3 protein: ASTLGAGTDTQY
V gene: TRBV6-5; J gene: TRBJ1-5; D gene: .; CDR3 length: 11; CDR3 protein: ASSYLGNQPQH
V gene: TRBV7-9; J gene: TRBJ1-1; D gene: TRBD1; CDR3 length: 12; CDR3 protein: ASSRGQGKAEAF
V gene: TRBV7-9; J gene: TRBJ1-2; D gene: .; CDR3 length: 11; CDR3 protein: ASSLGQNYGYT
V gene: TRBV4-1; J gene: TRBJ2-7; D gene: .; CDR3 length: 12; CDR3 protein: ASSGAGLGGEQY
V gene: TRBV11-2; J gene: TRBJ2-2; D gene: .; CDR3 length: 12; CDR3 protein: ASTPTTNTGELF
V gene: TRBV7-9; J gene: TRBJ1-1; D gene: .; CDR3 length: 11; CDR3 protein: ASSAKTGPEAF
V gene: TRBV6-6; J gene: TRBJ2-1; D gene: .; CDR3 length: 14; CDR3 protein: ASSAPRGSSYNEQF
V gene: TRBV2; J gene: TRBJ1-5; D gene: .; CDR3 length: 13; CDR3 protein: ASSEGGGRFQPQH
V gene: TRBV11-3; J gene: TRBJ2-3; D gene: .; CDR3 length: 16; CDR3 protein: ASSPSPGQVGGTDTQY
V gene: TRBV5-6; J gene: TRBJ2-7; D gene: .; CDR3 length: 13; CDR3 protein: ASSWRTTRSYEQY
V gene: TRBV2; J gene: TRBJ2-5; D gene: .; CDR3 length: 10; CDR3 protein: ASSGSRETQY
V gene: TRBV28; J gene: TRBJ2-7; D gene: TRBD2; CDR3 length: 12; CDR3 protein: ASSLAGGAYEQY
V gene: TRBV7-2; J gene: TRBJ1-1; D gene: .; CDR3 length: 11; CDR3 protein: ASSQTGNTEAF
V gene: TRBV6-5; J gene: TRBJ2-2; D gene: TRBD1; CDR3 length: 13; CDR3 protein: ASSLGQGSTGELF
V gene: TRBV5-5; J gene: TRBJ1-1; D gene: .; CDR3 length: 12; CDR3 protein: ASSLGISQSEAF
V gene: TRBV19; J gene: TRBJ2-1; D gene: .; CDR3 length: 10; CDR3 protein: ASRSRDNEQF
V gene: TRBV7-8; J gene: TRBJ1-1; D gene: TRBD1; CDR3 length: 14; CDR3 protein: ASSPQQGAIGTEAF
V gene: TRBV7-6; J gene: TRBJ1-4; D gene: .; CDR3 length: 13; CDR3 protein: ASSLASGVNEKLF
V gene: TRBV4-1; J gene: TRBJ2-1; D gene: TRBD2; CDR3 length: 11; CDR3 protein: ASSRERGALEI
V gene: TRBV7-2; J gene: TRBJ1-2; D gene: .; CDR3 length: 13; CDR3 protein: ASSLSIGGSDGYT
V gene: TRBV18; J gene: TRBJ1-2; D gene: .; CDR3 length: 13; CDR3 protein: ASSSQTLLSYGYT
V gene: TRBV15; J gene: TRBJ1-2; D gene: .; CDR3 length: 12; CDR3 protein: ATSRPGQGYGYT
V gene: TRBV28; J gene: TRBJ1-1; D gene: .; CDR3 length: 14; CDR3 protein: ASSLGPGWRGDEAF
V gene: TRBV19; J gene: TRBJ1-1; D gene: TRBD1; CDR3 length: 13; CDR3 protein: ASSQQGSLGTEAF
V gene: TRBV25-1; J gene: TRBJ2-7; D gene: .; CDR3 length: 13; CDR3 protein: ASSDFNAPRGEQY